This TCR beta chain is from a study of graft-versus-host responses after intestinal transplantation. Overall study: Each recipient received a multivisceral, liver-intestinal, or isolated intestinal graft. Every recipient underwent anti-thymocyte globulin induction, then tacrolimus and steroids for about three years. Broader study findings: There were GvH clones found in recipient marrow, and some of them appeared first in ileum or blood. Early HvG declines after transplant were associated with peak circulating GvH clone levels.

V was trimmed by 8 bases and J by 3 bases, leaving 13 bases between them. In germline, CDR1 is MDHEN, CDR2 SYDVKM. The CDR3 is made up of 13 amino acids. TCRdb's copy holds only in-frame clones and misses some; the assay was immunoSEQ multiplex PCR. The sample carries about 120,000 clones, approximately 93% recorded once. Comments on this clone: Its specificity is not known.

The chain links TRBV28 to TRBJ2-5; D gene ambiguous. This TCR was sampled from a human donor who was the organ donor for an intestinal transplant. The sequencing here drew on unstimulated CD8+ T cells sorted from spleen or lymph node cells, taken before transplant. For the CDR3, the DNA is TGTGCCAGCCGAGGATGGGGAAAAGAGACCCAGTACTTC. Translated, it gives CASRGWGKETQYF.